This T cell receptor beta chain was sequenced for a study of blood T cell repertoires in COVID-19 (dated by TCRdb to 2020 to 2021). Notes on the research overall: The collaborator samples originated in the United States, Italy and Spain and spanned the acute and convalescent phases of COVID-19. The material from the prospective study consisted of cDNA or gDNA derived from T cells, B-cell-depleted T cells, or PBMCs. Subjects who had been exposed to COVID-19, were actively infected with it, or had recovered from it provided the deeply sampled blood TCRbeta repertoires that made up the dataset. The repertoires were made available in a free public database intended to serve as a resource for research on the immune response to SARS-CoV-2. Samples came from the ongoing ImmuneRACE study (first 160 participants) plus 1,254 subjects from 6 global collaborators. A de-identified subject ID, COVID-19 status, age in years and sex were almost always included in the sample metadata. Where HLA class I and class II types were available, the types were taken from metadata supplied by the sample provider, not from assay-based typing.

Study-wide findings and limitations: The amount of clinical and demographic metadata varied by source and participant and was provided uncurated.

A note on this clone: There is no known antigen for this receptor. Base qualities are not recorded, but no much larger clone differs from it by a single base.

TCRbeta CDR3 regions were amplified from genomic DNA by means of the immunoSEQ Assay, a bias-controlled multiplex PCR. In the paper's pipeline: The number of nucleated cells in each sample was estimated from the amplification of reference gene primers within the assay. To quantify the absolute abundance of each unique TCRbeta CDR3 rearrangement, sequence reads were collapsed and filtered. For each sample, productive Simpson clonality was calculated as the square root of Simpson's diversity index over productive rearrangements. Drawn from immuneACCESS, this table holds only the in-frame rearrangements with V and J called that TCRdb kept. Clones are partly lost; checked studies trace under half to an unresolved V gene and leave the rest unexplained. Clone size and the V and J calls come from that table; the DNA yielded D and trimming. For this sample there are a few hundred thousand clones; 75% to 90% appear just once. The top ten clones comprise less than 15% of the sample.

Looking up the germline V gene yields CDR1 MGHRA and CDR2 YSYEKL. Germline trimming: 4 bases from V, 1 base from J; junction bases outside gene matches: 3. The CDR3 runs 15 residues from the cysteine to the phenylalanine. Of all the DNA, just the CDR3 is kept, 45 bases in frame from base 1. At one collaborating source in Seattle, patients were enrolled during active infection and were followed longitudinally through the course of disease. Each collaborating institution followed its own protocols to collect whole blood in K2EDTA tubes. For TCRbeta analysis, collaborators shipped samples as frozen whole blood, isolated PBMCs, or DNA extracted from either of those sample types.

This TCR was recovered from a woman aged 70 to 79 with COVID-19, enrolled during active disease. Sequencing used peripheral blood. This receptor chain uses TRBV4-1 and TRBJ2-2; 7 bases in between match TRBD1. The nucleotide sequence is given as TGCGCCAGCAGCCCCCGGACAGGGAACACCGGGGAGCTGTTTTTT. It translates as CASSPRTGNTGELFF.